This paragraph covers one T cell receptor beta chain sequence. The antigen this receptor binds is unknown. No quality values exist for individual bases; no much larger clone is one base distant. The library was obtained by the immunoSEQ multiplex PCR assay. For the multiplex PCR, a mixture combining 60 forward primers for TCR Vbeta segments and 13 reverse primers for TCR Jbeta segments was used. Amplification of the CDR3 region of rearranged TCR beta genes was performed with a multiplex PCR assay on genomic DNA. Amplified TCR beta libraries were sequenced as 87-base-pair reads on the Illumina HiSeq System. The study's processing was this. A later analysis tallied about 77 million unique TCR beta chains across the 666 repertoires, and around 10 million of those chains were shared by two or more donors. Raw reads were error-corrected and collapsed into unique sequences with a nearest-neighbor algorithm that merged closely related sequences to remove PCR and sequencing errors. V, D and J gene segments were assigned by aligning CDR3 sequences to IMGT reference sequences. For a sequence to be retained, a match of at least six nucleotides was required to both a V gene segment and a J gene segment. Rearrangements were called productive when the CDR3 lacked stop codons and stayed in frame with V and J; all others were non-productive. Following IMGT convention, CDR3 was defined as the stretch from the second conserved V-encoded cysteine up to the conserved J-encoded phenylalanine. In an earlier analysis of roughly 580 of the donors, sequences lacking an unambiguous match to a single V gene segment were excluded. An earlier analysis of several hundred of the donors classified V segments as functional when productive rearrangements were above 56.7% and as segregating when the standard deviation between donors was above 5%. A statistical classification framework was built to diagnose cytomegalovirus status from the catalog of TCR beta chain sequences. V and J gene assignment, in a later analysis, came from comparing TCR nucleotide sequences with IMGT/GENE-DB human TR gene sequences. A later analysis assigned CDR3 sequences and most-parsimonious VDJ recombination scenarios with the TCRdist pipeline. In a later analysis, each TCR beta chain was defined by its CDR3 amino acid sequence together with its V-gene family, and reads without a unique V-gene family were excluded. A later analysis removed several hundred highly shared, low-generation-probability nucleotide sequences to deal with suspected cross-contamination and a sequencing artifact. For each public chain, a later analysis derived a clonal expansion index from normalized ranks of inferred template counts within each repertoire. In a later analysis, generation probabilities were computed using a VDJ recombination model fitted to out-of-frame rearrangements, and the results were checked against IGoR. In a later analysis, TCR-TCR, TCR-HLA and TCR-CMV co-occurrence was scored with hypergeometric tests, and a repertoire-size bias correction was applied to TCR pairs. A later analysis estimated false discovery rates by permuting HLA or CMV assignments 20 times. In a later analysis, co-occurring TCRs were grouped using DBSCAN, and TCRdist sequence similarity was added for clustering within HLA-allele-positive subsets. Co-occurrence clustering excluded repertoires with fewer than 30,000 or more than 120,000 public chains, plus five with anomalous nucleotide sharing. Drawn from immuneACCESS, this table holds only the in-frame rearrangements with V and J called that TCRdb kept. Clones are partly lost; checked studies trace under half to an unresolved V gene and leave the rest unexplained. D and trimming come from the DNA, and the V and J calls and clone size come from that table. The sample records about 62,000 clones, over 75% of which are singletons. Roughly 1.5% of the sample rests with the top ten.

V is shortened by 5 bases, J by 5 bases, and the region joining them spans 12 bases. In the germline V gene, CDR1 corresponds to SGHVS and CDR2 to FQNEAQ. The CDR3 goes from the cysteine to the phenylalanine over 14 residues. Only CDR3 DNA remains: 42 bases, in frame from the first base. In total, over 600 healthy bone marrow donors made up the cohort. All cohort members were sampled while nominally healthy, although unrecorded immune exposures were likely present. The donor tested CMV seronegative and was one of the 352 seronegative cohort members. Each donor provided a peripheral blood sample, and peripheral blood mononuclear cells were used for TCR beta sequencing. Genomic DNA was extracted from the blood cell samples with the Qiagen DNeasy Blood Extraction Kit. The data were taken from a study of cytomegalovirus exposure and HLA in healthy donors (dated by TCRdb to the late 2010s). As for the study more broadly: In an earlier analysis of approximately 640 of the donors, around 300 Gb of sequence data and roughly 100 million unique TCR beta sequences from approximately 180 million T cells were reported. Rather than drawing on any new phenotypic data, the later analysis identified candidate immune exposures from TCR beta sequences and the way those sequences occurred across donors. Donor age, sex, ethnicity and CMV serostatus were compiled together with the repertoire data. About 280 gigabases of sequencing data and roughly 80 million unique TCR sequences made up an early release that covered 640 HLA-typed donors. Typing coverage varied by locus: roughly 629-640 donors for A, B, C, DRB1 and DQB1; roughly 500 for DQA1; about 600 for DPA1; some 470 for DPB1. Of the roughly 400 genotyped donors, 75% to 85% were placed in the genetic ancestry cluster associated with self-reported Caucasian donors. Class I and class II HLA loci were covered by the typing at four-digit resolution. A later analysis re-examined previously published TCR beta repertoires from 600 to 700 donors and added high-resolution HLA genotyping to investigate patterns of TCR occurrence. The study aimed to test whether signatures of past pathogen exposure could be identified by cataloging public T cell receptors. The study profiled the T cell repertoires of 500 to 800 subjects by immunosequencing and related them to cytomegalovirus serostatus. Among around 400 genotyped donors of the cohort, an average of 235,054 unique TCR beta nucleotide sequences were sequenced per donor, around 18% of them non-productive. An earlier analysis of roughly 580 of the donors used high-throughput TCR beta sequencing to judge whether each TCR beta V gene segment behaved as functional or pseudogenic. A separate validation cohort of more than 100 different subjects was used in addition to the approximately 700-subject first cohort. Genome-wide SNP genotypes for about 65% of the 666 donors were used in a later genetic analysis, which treated that subset as a discovery cohort. Because of strong linkage in the cohort, five DR-DQ haplotypes were treated as single units for association and clustering. The study combined high-throughput TCR immunosequencing, statistical association of individual TCRs with disease status, and machine learning to predict cytomegalovirus infection status. Every repertoire in the discovery cohort had been generated on one and the same sequencing platform. The full study reports these points: In a later analysis, around 17,000 TCR beta sequences were associated with specific HLA alleles at a false discovery rate of 0.05. A further reported finding was that TCR beta sequences accurately predicted the HLA-A and HLA-B alleles for most subjects in the first cohort. According to a later analysis, most CMV-associated TCR beta chains appeared to be HLA-restricted, and the HLA associations seemed to be driven largely by CMV exposure. A later analysis reported that several top co-occurrence clusters appeared linked to parvovirus B19, influenza, CMV and Epstein-Barr virus. The 87-base-pair reads could not distinguish some IMGT-functional V segments, including TRBV6-2 and TRBV6-3, so those segments were excluded. According to a later analysis, TCR association rates differed among HLA loci, with DRB1 alleles showing the most associated TCRs and HLA-C alleles showing the fewest. The study gave a list of 150 to 200 TCR beta chains associated with cytomegalovirus. CMV serostatus was the only immune exposure information available for the cohort. A few of the identified cytomegalovirus-associated TCR beta chains were confirmed in vitro to be specific for cytomegalovirus antigens. A group of highly shared sequence variants was considered likely to be a technical artifact of the sequencing pipeline. Most TCR sequences were seen in very few donors, while some public TCRs were found in many individuals. The authors suggested that the approach could potentially be extended to other disease states and immunological phenotypes. Because counts were too low, roughly 18 rarely observed V segments, including chromosome 9 orphons, were left out of the earlier analysis of roughly 600 of the donors. In a later genetic analysis, fewer N-insertions in productive TCRs were reported among donors in an Asian-associated ancestry cluster than the approximately 710-donor mean. Linkage disequilibrium might explain the correlated functional status among segregating V segments, but an unknown experimental factor could not be ruled out. Cytomegalovirus status was reported to be diagnosed by the classifier with high specificity and sensitivity in both the original and validation cohorts. In an earlier analysis of some 550 of the donors, most TCR beta V segments were observed in productive rearrangements about 87% or about 30% of the time, broadly matching IMGT annotations. Because HLA typing was unavailable for some donors at each locus, only the typed subset was used in association tests. An association between a missense DCLRE1C variant and V-gene and J-gene trimming of TCR beta chains was found in a later genetic analysis and replicated in an independent cohort. The presence/absence analyses assumed that sequencing depth was roughly uniform across donors, and that assumption may not be true. Strong co-occurrence of HLA alleles, especially DR and DQ, made assigning TCR associations to individual alleles difficult. In a later analysis, HLA-associated TCR beta chains showed more clonal expansion and lower generation probabilities than non-associated chains that were equally common. In this cohort, only TCR beta chains were sequenced, and detectable features were limited by the absence of alpha or paired-chain data.

The source material was PBMCs. The chain is encoded by TRBV7-8 joined to TRBJ1-4; the D gene is not confidently resolved. This receptor was taken from a man aged 18 to 29 in good health and CMV-seronegative. The DNA sequence is as follows: TGTGCCAGCAGCGCCCACCGAGGGAATGAAAAACTGTTTTTT. This sequence encodes CASSAHRGNEKLFF.